This T cell receptor beta chain derives from a study of shared clonotypes between healthy human individuals. In its sample, this clone was seen a few times. Antigen specificity is unknown. Original processing notes: ImmunoSEQ junction-only sequences lacked quality scores, so their filtering differed. The assay was immunoSEQ multiplex PCR, and TCRdb's table has in-frame clones only and misses some. V and J calls and clone size are copied from that table; D and trimming were computed from the DNA. Altogether about a million clones are present, around 76% being singletons, with the ten largest covering about 1.5%. Regarding the study as a whole: Sampling covered blood only; tissue repertoires likely differ.

The CDR3 is made up of 14 amino acids. V dropped 5 bases and J dropped 5; count of bases not matched to a gene: 5. The rearrangement links TRBV5-3 to TRBJ2-3; 10 positions match TRBD2. TRBV5-3 is placed among ORFs of uncertain function. The sequenced material came from memory CD4+ T cells sorted from blood. As for subset: CD45RA-negative fraction. The TCR was taken from a man between 18 and 35 years old in good health. The CDR3 sequence is CARSSIAGGDTQYF. The CDR3 nucleotides read TGTGCCAGAAGTTCTATAGCGGGAGGAGATACGCAGTATTTT.